This TCR beta chain was observed in a study of blood T cell repertoires in COVID-19. In the original analysis: Amplification with reference gene primers provided the estimates of nucleated cell counts. Profiled with immunoSEQ multiplex PCR; TCRdb holds only in-frame clones, not every one. For V, J and clone size, that table is used; D and trimming come from the DNA. The sample yields about 140,000 clones, roughly 84% seen once. This CDR3 is built from 16 residues. The germline V gene encodes CDR1 MNHEY and CDR2 SVGAGI. The germline V and J ends were trimmed by 3 bases and 8 bases, with 17 bases remaining between them.

The specimen sequenced was peripheral blood. The rearrangement links TRBV6-5 to TRBJ1-6; no reliable D call. This sequence originates from a woman aged 55-69 years with acute or convalescent COVID-19. For the CDR3, the DNA is TGTGCCAGCAGTTATACGGCAGCCGGTGGGCATTCACCCCTCCACTTT. Translation: CASSYTAAGGHSPLHF.